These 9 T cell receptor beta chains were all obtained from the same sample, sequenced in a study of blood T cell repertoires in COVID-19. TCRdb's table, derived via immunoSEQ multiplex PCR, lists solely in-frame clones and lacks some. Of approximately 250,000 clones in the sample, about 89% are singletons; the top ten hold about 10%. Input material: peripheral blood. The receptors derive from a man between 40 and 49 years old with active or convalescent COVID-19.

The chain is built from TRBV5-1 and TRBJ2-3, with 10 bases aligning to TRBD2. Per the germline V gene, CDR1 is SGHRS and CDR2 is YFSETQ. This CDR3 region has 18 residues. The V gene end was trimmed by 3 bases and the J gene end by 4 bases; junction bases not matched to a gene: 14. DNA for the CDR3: TGCGCCAGCAGCTACAACTCTTTAAGCGGGGGGGCCCCAGATACGCAGTATTTT. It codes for CASSYNSLSGGAPDTQYF.

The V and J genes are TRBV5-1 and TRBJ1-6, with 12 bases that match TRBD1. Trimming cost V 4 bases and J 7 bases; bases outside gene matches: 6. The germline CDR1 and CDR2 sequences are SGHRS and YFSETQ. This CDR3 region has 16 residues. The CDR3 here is CASSGGTGGSNSPLHF. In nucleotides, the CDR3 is TGCGCCAGCAGCGGCGGGACAGGGGGCTCAAATTCACCCCTCCACTTT. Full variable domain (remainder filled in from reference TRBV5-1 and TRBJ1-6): KAGVTQTPRYLIKTRGQQVTLSCSPISGHRSVSWYQQTPGQGLQFLFEYFSETQRNKGNFPGRFSGRQFSNSRSEMNVSTLELGDSALYLCASSGGTGGSNSPLHFGNGTRLTVT.

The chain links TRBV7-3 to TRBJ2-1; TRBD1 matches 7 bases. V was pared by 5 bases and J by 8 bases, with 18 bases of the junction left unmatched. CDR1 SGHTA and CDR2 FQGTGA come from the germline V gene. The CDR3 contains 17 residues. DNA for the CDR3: TGTGCCAGCAGCATATCCACAGGGGCCAAGCGGCGGCATGAGCAGTTCTTC. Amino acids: CASSISTGAKRRHEQFF.

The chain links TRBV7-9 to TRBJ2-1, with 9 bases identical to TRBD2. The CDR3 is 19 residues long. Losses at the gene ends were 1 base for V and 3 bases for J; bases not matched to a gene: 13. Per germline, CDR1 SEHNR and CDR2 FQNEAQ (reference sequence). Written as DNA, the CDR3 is TGTGCCAGCAGCTTAGGTACCCCGGTGCGGGGGGGACACTACAATGAGCAGTTCTTC. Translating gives CASSLGTPVRGGHYNEQFF.

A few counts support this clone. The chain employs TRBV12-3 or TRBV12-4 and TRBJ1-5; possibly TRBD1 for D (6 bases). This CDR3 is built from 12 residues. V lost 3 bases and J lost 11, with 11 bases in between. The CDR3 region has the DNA TGTGCCAGCAGTTTTAGGACAGTGGCCCAGCATTTT. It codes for CASSFRTVAQHF.

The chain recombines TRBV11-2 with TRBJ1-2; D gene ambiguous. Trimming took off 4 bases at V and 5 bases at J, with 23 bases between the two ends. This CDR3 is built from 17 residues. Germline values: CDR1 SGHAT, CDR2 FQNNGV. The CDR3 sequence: CASSSKVGSHLEYGYTF. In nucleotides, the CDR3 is TGTGCCAGCAGCTCCAAGGTGGGCTCCCACCTCGAGTATGGCTACACCTTC.

In DNA form, the CDR3 reads TGTGCCAGCACCTACAGCTCTGGGGGGACTAGCGGGCCCTCCTACAATGAGCAGTTCTTC. It is translated as CASTYSSGGTSGPSYNEQFF. The V and J genes are TRBV27 and TRBJ2-1, with 12 nucleotides matching TRBD2. The CDR3 length is 20 residues. Germline trimming cut 7 bases from V and 0 bases from J; bases unmatched to any gene: 16. CDR1 is MNHEY, CDR2 SMNVEV, per germline (reference sequence).

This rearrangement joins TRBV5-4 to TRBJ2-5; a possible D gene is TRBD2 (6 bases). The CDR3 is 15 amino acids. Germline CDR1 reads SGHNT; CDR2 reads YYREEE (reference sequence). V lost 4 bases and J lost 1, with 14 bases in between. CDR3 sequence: CASSLNVGSQETQYF. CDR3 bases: TGTGCCAGCAGCCTGAACGTCGGGAGCCAAGAGACCCAGTACTTC.

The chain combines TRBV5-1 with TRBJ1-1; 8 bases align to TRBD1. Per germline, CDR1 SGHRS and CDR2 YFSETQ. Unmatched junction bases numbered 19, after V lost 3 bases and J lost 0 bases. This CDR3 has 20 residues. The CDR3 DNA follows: TGCGCCAGCAGCTCGAAGGACAGGGCGGGCCCCTTACCCATGAACACTGAAGCTTTCTTT. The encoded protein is CASSSKDRAGPLPMNTEAFF.